This note documents a single T cell receptor beta chain sequence. Its cognate antigen is unknown. The sample comes from a study of beta chain features in type 1 diabetes. The isolated RNA, all of it, was reverse transcribed, so expressed TCRB transcripts were what got sequenced. Assay used: immunoSEQ multiplex PCR; TCRdb lists only in-frame clones, some missing. In the table there are hundreds of thousands of clones, 13% of which are singletons. General observations from the study: Type 1 diabetes patients had moderately but significantly shorter TCRB CDR3s in all four CD4+ subsets.

Between the trimmed V and J ends, which lost 0 bases and 0 bases, there was a span of 14 bases. Germline V lookup: CDR1 MGHRA, CDR2 YSYEKL. The CDR3 length is 17 residues. The chain combines TRBV4-1 with TRBJ1-1; D remains ambiguous. Sequences were obtained from naive CD4+ T cells from blood. This clonotype was obtained from a man between 18 and 35 years old with type 1 diabetes. The CDR3 here is CASSQDGGGQVNTEAFF. CDR3 nucleotide sequence: TGCGCCAGCAGCCAAGACGGAGGAGGGCAGGTGAACACTGAAGCTTTCTTT.